This T cell receptor beta chain was documented in a study of CD4 T cells in relation to SARS-CoV-2 and coronaviruses (dated by TCRdb to about 2021). For the wider study: In the ViraFEST assay, PBMCs were cultured with antigen for 9 to 10 days, after which TCR beta CDR3s were sequenced to identify antigen-specific clonal expansions. The negative reference condition was either a culture with an HIV-1 Nef peptide pool or a culture with no peptide. Shared crossreactive spike epitopes were mapped to their HLA restriction using patient-derived lymphoblastoid cell lines. The study assessed, at the TCR clonotype level, memory CD4+ T cell crossreactivity between SARS-CoV-2 and common cold coronavirus spike proteins. The Adaptive Biotechnologies TCR-sequencing kit was used to sequence samples from three pre-COVID donors and the naive versus memory experiments, whereas other data were Illumina-based. Expansion assays from other donors in the study were sequenced with a different, Illumina-based TCR-beta assay.

CD4+ T cells from unexposed donors were collected before the COVID-19 pandemic (2011-2018). After about 10 days of culture, CD4+ T cells were isolated with the EasySep CD4+ T cell isolation kit. As cell numbers permitted, CD4+ T cells from unexposed donors were tested for reactivity to SARS-CoV-2 S and N and to four common cold coronavirus spike pools. Each well received under 2.5 million PBMCs, cultured in IMDM supplemented with roughly 5.3% human AB serum and around 10 IU/ml IL-2. Half of the culture medium was replaced with fresh IL-2-containing medium on days 3 and 7. In general, every peptide culture condition was set up in three replicate wells. Leukapheresis product for the unexposed donors was purchased commercially. Ficoll-Paque PLUS gradient centrifugation was used to isolate PBMCs from either whole blood or leukapheresis product. PBMCs were either cryopreserved at -140°C or used fresh in the expansion assay. The QIAamp Micro DNA Kit was used to extract genomic DNA from the CD4+ T cells.

Overall results and qualifications from the work: The study was constrained by small numbers of patients and of tested TCRs. Compared with monoreactive clones, crossreactive clones had significantly weaker SARS-CoV-2-driven expansion, a result consistent with antigenic imprinting. No donor contributed both pre-pandemic and post-infection samples, which limited tracing the source of pre-existing responses. Roughly 70% of donors had memory CD4+ clonotypes that crossrecognized SARS-CoV-2 and at least one common cold coronavirus spike. Crossreactivity analysis centred on spike protein, so crossreactivity against other viral proteins was not assessed.

Receptor libraries were prepared by the immunoSEQ multiplex PCR assay. In the source study's methods: During preprocessing, nonproductive sequences were removed, along with CDR3s that did not begin with C, did not end with F or W, or were shorter than 7 amino acids. Antigen-specific clonotypes were called with the MANAFEST web app on the basis of expansion relative to the reference and to other culture wells. A clone was considered positive if the clone showed significant expansion compared with the reference culture in 2 of 3 replicate wells at an FDR below 0.05. For a clone to be considered positive, significant expansion relative to all other tandem wells and an odds ratio above 5 were also required. CDR3 homology was measured as pairwise Levenshtein distance, computed with the stringdist R package after trimming three terminal residues from each end. TCRdb holds this immuneACCESS table with in-frame rearrangements only. Some clones are missing; in checked studies, unresolved V genes explain under half, and the rest has no known cause. That table furnishes V, J and clone size, whereas the DNA furnished D and trimming. A total of around 25,000 clones appear in this sample, around 80% of them only once. The ten biggest clones cover 29% of the sample.

V lost 4 bases and J lost 8 bases; the stretch between them is 11 bases long. The CDR3 goes from the cysteine to the phenylalanine over 13 residues. Only the CDR3 region is kept as DNA, spanning 39 bases read in frame from base 1. Per the germline V gene, SNHLY is the CDR1 and FYNNEI is the CDR2. On this clone: The antigen it recognizes is unknown. Qualities for individual bases were not recorded, and no much larger clone is one base off.

This TCR was recovered from a human donor in good health. The rearrangement joined TRBV2 to TRBJ1-4; the best D guess is TRBD1, with 6 bases matching. Sequencing was carried out using CD4+ T cells from PBMCs, cultured in vitro. The sequenced DNA: TGTGCCAGCAGTGTGGGGGGCCTGGAAAAACTGTTTTTT. It translates as CASSVGGLEKLFF.